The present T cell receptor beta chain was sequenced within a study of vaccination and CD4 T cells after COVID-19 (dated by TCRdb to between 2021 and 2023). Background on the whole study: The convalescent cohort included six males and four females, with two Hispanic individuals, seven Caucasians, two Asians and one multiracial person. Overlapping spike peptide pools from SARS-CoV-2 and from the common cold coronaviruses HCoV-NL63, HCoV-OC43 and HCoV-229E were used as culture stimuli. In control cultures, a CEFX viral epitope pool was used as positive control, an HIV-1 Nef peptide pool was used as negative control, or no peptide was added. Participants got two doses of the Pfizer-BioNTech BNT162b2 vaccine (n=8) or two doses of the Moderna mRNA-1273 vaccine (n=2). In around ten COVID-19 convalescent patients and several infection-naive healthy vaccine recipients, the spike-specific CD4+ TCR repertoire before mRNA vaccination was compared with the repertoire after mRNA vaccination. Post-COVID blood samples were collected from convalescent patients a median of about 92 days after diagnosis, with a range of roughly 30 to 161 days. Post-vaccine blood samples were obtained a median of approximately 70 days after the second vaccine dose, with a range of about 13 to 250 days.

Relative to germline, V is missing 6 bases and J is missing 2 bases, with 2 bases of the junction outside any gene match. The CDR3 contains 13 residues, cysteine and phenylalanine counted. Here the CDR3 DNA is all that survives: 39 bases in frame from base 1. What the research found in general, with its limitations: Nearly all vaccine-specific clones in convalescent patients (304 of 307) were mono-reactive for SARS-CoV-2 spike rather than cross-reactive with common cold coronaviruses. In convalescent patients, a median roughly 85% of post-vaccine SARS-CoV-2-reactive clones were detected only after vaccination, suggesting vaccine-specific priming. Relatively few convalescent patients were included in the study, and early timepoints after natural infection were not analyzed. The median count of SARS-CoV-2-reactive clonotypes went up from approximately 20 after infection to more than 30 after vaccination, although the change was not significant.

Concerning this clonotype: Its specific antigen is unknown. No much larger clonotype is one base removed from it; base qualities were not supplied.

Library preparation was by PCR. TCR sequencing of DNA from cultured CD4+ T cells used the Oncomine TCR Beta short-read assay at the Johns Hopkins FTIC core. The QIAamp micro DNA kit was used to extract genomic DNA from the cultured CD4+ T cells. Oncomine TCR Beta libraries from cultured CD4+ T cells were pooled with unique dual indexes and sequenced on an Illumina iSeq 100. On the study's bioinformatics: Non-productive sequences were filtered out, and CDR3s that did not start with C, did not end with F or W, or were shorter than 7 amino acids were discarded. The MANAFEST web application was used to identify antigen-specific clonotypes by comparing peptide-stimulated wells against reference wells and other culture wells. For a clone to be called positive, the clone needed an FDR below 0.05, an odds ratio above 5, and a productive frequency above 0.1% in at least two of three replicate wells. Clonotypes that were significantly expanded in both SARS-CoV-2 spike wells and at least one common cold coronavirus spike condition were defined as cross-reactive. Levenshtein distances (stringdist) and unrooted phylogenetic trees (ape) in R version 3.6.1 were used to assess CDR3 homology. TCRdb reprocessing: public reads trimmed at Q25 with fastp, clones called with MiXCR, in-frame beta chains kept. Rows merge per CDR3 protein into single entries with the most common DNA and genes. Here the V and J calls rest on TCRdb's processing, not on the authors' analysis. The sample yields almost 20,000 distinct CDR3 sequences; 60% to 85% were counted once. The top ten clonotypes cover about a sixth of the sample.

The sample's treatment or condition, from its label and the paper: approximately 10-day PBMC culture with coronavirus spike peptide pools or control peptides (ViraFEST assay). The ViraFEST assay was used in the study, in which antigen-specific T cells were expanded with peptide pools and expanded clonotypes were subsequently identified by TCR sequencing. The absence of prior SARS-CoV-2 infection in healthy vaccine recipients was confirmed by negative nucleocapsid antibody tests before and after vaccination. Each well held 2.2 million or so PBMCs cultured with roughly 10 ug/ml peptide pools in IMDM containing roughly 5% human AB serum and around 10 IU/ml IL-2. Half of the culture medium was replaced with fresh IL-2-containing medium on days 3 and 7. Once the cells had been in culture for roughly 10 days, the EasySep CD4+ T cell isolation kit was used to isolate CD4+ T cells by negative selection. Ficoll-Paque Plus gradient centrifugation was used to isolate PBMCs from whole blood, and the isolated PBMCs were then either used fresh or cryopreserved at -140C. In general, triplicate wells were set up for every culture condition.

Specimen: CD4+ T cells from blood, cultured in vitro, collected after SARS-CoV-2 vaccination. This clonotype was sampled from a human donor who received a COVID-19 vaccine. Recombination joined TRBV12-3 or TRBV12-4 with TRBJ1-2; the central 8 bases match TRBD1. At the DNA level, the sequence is TGTGCCAGCAGGGGACAGGCCAACTATGGCTACACCTTC. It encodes CASRGQANYGYTF.